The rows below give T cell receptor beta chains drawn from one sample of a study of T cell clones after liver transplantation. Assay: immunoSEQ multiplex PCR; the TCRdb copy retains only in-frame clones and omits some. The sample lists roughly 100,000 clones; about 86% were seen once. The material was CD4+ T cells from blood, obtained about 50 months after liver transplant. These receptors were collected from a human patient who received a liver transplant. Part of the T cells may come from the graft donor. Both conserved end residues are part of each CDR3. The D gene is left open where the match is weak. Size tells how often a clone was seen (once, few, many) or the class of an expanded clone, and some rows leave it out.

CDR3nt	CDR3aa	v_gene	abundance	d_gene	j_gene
TGTGCCAGTAGTTCGACAGGGACCTACCCAGGAGGAGCAGGCTACACCTTC	CASSSTGTYPGGAGYTF	TRBV19	.	TRBD1	TRBJ1-2
TGCGCCAGCAGCCCGGAACCTAGCGGGTTTTACAATGAGCAGTTCTTC	CASSPEPSGFYNEQFF	TRBV5-1	.	TRBD2	TRBJ2-1
TGTGCCAGCAGCTCGGGGGCCAGGCCGAACACTGAAGCTTTCTTT	CASSSGARPNTEAFF	TRBV7-8	few	.	TRBJ1-1
TGTGCCAGCAGCTTAGTGCAGTCCAATAGGGGCAATCAGCCCCAGCATTTT	CASSLVQSNRGNQPQHF	TRBV7-8	.	.	TRBJ1-5
TGTGCCAGCAGCATCGGACTAGCTGCTAGCACAGATACGCAGTATTTT	CASSIGLAASTDTQYF	TRBV9	.	TRBD2	TRBJ2-3
TGTGCCAGCAGCTTAGCAGGCCCCTACTATGGCTACACCTTC	CASSLAGPYYGYTF	TRBV27	.	.	TRBJ1-2
TGTGCCAGCAGCTCAAGGGGGGGTAACGAGCAGTACTTC	CASSSRGGNEQYF	TRBV5-5	.	.	TRBJ2-7
TGTGCCAGCAGCTTGAAGGAAGGCACTTACGAGCAGTACTTC	CASSLKEGTYEQYF	TRBV5-4	.	.	TRBJ2-7
TGTGCCAGCAGTTTACCCAGGGGGCTGAGTCCCCAGCATTTT	CASSLPRGLSPQHF	TRBV28	.	TRBD1	TRBJ1-5
TGTGCCAGCAGCTTAGCCCCGACTCGGACGGAGACCCAGTACTTC	CASSLAPTRTETQYF	TRBV7-2	.	.	TRBJ2-5
TGTGCCAGCAGAACTAGCGGGAGACCCTACGAGCAGTACTTC	CASRTSGRPYEQYF	TRBV27	.	TRBD2	TRBJ2-7
TGTGCCAGCACCCCAAAAGGGGGGTCGATCTATGGCTACACCTTC	CASTPKGGSIYGYTF	TRBV19	.	.	TRBJ1-2
TGTGCCAGCAGCTTAAGTCTAGCGGGACAAGAGACCCAGTACTTC	CASSLSLAGQETQYF	TRBV7-9	.	TRBD2	TRBJ2-5
TGTGCCAGCTCTGCGGACAGGGGCGACTATGGCTACACCTTC	CASSADRGDYGYTF	TRBV2	few	TRBD1	TRBJ1-2
TGCGCCAGCAGCCAAGGGAGGCTAGCGGGGGCCGGGGAGCAGTTCTTC	CASSQGRLAGAGEQFF	TRBV4-3	.	TRBD2	TRBJ2-1